This TCR beta chain originates from a study of blood T cells in healthy people across ages (dated by TCRdb to 2013 to 2016). Background on the whole study: Template switching captured roughly one uniquely barcoded TCR beta cDNA molecule per two T cells in model experiments. Using deep sequencing normalized with unique cDNA molecular identifiers, the study measured how TCR beta repertoire diversity changes with age. The donors were split into four age groups: young (average about 15 years), middle-aged (39), aged (more than 55) and long-lived (over 75). To avoid experimental bias, donors of different ages were spread randomly across the sequencing lanes. The study analyzed two additional independent replicas of 1 million unique cDNA reads from the same blood draw for two donors, one aged 18 to 29 and one aged 80 or older.

What the authors observed across the whole study: Total diversity estimates from one million sequenced T cells were considered lower bounds and underestimates. The long-lived group showed more naive CD4+ T cells, fewer expanded clones and increased TCR diversity than the aged group, suggesting age selection. A strong correlation was found between observed TCR beta diversity and the percentage of naive T cells measured by flow cytometry. Because profiling used bulk unsorted PBMCs, naive and antigen-experienced compartments could not be compared conclusively. As age increased, observed TCR beta diversity per million T cells dropped in a roughly linear way, and a significant reduction was already evident by age 40. The CMV infection status of donors was not known, potentially confounding age-related changes in expanded clonotypes.

To note about this clonotype: Which antigen it targets is not known. Base quality data are lacking; no much larger clone is found one base away.

The germline ends are 11 bases apart after V is trimmed by 1 base and J by 4 bases. Measured from the cysteine to the phenylalanine, the CDR3 is 15 residues long. This entry keeps only the CDR3 DNA: 45 bases, framed from base 1. The donors were 40 or so Caucasian individuals from Russia, aged roughly 6 to 100 years, who were systemically healthy. Approximately 9 milliliters of peripheral blood were collected from each donor into EDTA-treated Vacutainer tubes. Ficoll-Paque density-gradient centrifugation was used to isolate PBMCs, with at least 6 million obtained per sample. Total RNA, at least 6 micrograms per sample, was extracted from PBMCs with Trizol reagent. For every donor, an aliquot of PBMCs went through flow cytometry to measure the percentages of naive CD45RAhigh/CD27high T cells. The library was made by 5' RACE. Data came from an Illumina HiSeq 2500. A second PCR of about 6 to 11 cycles was performed with a sample-barcoded 5' primer and a J-beta primer mix. A unique molecular identifier was introduced onto each TCR beta cDNA molecule by a template-switch 5' adaptor carrying 12 random nucleotides. Each sample yielded at least 2.5 million CDR3-containing paired-end reads. The Mint cDNA synthesis kit, primed by a TRBC-specific oligonucleotide, was used to synthesize first-strand cDNA from all RNA. After uracil-DNA glycosylase treatment, a first 18-cycle PCR used universal primers M1SS and BC2_uni_R on all cDNA. The original pipeline was this. For normalization, 1 million high-quality reads, each with a distinct molecular identifier, were randomly selected from each sample. Reads with shared molecular identifiers were discarded instead of being binned into consensus sequences. MiTCR, run with a Q25 quality threshold and the strictest error-elimination algorithm, handled CDR3 identification, clonotype clustering and error correction. A nonparametric unseen species model with Euler transformation was used to estimate lower-bound total TCR beta diversity. TCRdb ran its own pipeline on the public reads, namely fastp trimming at Q25 and MiXCR clone calling, and kept in-frame beta chains. Identical CDR3 proteins give one entry, which carries the most common genes and DNA. The V and J calls reflect TCRdb's pipeline rather than the authors' work. Within this sample are 750,000 to 950,000 distinct CDR3 sequences, with less than 70% of them counted one time only. Jointly, the top ten make up approximately 41% of the sample.

The source material was blood. This chain is built from TRBV12-3 or TRBV12-4 and TRBJ1-5; there is no confident call for the D gene. This clonotype was obtained from an elderly man in good health. CDR3 protein: CASSLGHQGNQPQHF. The DNA sequence follows: TGTGCCAGCAGTTTAGGACACCAAGGTAATCAGCCCCAGCATTTT.